The 14 T cell receptor beta chains in this list originate from one sample, sequenced in a study of CXCR3-negative and CXCR3-positive naive CD8 T cells. Study findings and constraints: Comparison of naive cells showed more hydrophobic TRB CDR3s in CXCR3-positive than in CXCR3-negative naive cells.

The authors prepared UMI-labeled TRB cDNA libraries by 5' RACE. TCRdb reprocessed the 5' RACE reads; each CDR3 protein has one entry and no DNA is given. This sample carries tens of thousands of distinct CDR3 sequences, with less than 0.6% going to the ten biggest clones. Their cognate antigens are unknown. Source material: naive CXCR3+ CD8+ T cells from blood. The sample's subset: CD45RO-CCR7+CD27+CD95- naive CD8+ T cells expressing CXCR3 (TNR3+). These receptors came from a human donor in good health. Some clones in this sample may be carry-over from other donors' samples.

This chain links TRBV20-1 with TRBJ2-7. CDR3 length: 13 residues. The germline CDR1 and CDR2 sequences are DFQATT and SNEGSKA (reference sequence). This CDR3 reads CSARDGHAYEQYF.

This chain connects TRBV12-3 or TRBV12-4 to TRBJ1-4; TCRdb proposes TRBD1, but this gene call is untestable without DNA. The CDR3 runs to 19 residues. CDR3 in amino acids: CASGGWRTGGEGTNEKLFF.

The chain combines TRBV28 with TRBJ2-5; the TRBD1 assignment by TCRdb is unverifiable without DNA. The CDR3 contains 16 residues. Germline V gives CDR1 MDHEN, CDR2 SYDVKM. The CDR3 protein is CASSSGVWGGRETQYF.

The chain employs TRBV7-9 and TRBJ2-5. The CDR3 spans 14 residues. The germline V gene has CDR1 SEHNR and CDR2 FQNEAQ (reference sequence). The CDR3 protein is CASSFVADQETQYF.

The V call is TRBV6-1, the J call TRBJ2-5; TCRdb's D call of TRBD1 is untestable without DNA. CDR1 and CDR2 (germline): MNHNS, SASEGT. The CDR3 totals 14 residues. CDR3 protein: CASSRQGEEETQYF.

The V call is TRBV7-9, the J call TRBJ2-7. The CDR3 has 12 amino acids. From germline, CDR1 is SEHNR and CDR2 FQNEAQ (reference sequence). CDR3 in amino acids: CASSPHVYEQYF.

V is TRBV19 and J is TRBJ2-1; the D call from TCRdb, TRBD2, cannot be confirmed without DNA. CDR3 length: 12 amino acids. The germline V gene has CDR1 LNHDA and CDR2 SQIVND (reference sequence). CDR3 amino acids: CAVDYGLDEQFF.

This chain links TRBV4-3 with TRBJ2-1; no DNA is available, so the TRBD1 call from TCRdb remains unchecked. CDR1 and CDR2 from the germline V gene are LGHNA and YSLEER. CDR3 length equals 15 residues. This chain's CDR3 is CASSQGTPHGNEQFF.

This chain joins TRBV27 and TRBJ1-5; TCRdb's D call of TRBD1 is untestable without DNA. The CDR3 has 16 residues. Germline V CDR1 and CDR2: MNHEY, SMNVEV (reference sequence). The CDR3 region is CASSPMARVIDQPQHF.

The rearrangement joins TRBV28 to TRBJ2-1; TCRdb's D call, TRBD2, is unchecked because there is no DNA. The CDR3 sequence is 13 residues long. The germline CDR1 and CDR2 sequences are MDHEN and SYDVKM. CDR3 sequence: CASTGLLGNEQFF. The complete variable domain, with remaining parts taken from reference TRBV28 and TRBJ2-1, reads DVKVTQSSRYLVKRTGEKVFLECVQDMDHENMFWYRQDPGLGLRLIYFSYDVKMKEKGDIPEGYSVSREKKERFSLILESASTNQTSMYLCASTGLLGNEQFFGPGTRLTVL.

The rearrangement links TRBV7-9 to TRBJ1-4; TCRdb's D call, TRBD1, is unchecked because there is no DNA. This CDR3 contains 15 residues. Germline assignment: CDR1 SEHNR and CDR2 FQNEAQ (reference sequence). The CDR3 sequence is CASSFLKQGGEKLFF. Full variable domain (outside the CDR3, taken from reference TRBV7-9 and TRBJ1-4): DTGVSQNPRHKITKRGQNVTFRCDPISEHNRLYWYRQTLGQGPEFLTYFQNEAQLEKSRLLSDRFSAERPKGSFSTLEIQRTEQGDSAMYLCASSFLKQGGEKLFFGSGTQLSVL.

V is TRBV29-1 and J is TRBJ2-5. Germline V gene data show CDR1 as SQVTM and CDR2 as ANQGSEA. This CDR3 has 11 amino acids. The CDR3 loop is CSGRAVETQYF.

This chain connects TRBV28 to TRBJ2-7; without DNA, the TCRdb call of TRBD1 cannot be checked. CDR3 length equals 17 residues. The germline CDR1 and CDR2 sequences are MDHEN and SYDVKM. CDR3 loop: CASRPMDTRSNSYEQYF.

The chain uses TRBV18 and TRBJ2-7. CDR3 length: 14 amino acids. CDR1 and CDR2 (germline): KGHSH, LQKENI. CDR3 in amino acids: CASSPAGGPYEQYF.